The 30 T cell receptor beta chains presented below share a single source sample, sequenced in a study of CD8 T cells in Susac syndrome. It was with random hexamers that roughly 0.45 to 1 ug RNA was reverse transcribed. TCRdb called the immunoSEQ multiplex PCR reads again in MiXCR, with one record for every CDR3 protein. The sample has 170,000 or so distinct CDR3 sequences; more than 95% are singletons. The sequencing sample was made of CD4+ T cells from PBMCs. These receptor sequences come from a human donor with Susac syndrome.

The chain uses TRBV7-8 and TRBJ2-3; D not resolved. The germline V gene encodes CDR1 SGHVS and CDR2 FQNEAQ. Deletions cut 3 bases from V and 3 bases from J, with 10 bases between. The CDR3 spans 14 residues. The CDR3 region is CASSFGVRTDTQYF. CDR3 DNA sequence: TGTGCCAGCAGCTTTGGGGTCCGAACAGATACGCAGTATTTT. Using reference TRBV7-8 and TRBJ2-3 for the parts outside the CDR3, the full variable domain is GAGVSQSPRYKVAKRGQDVALRCDPISGHVSLFWYQQALGQGPEFLTYFQNEAQLDKSGLPSDRFFAERPEGSVSTLKIQRTQQEDSAVYLCASSFGVRTDTQYFGPGTRLTVL.

This clonotype came up once. The CDR3 DNA is TGTGCCAGCTCACCTGGGACAGGGTTCTATGGCTACACCTTC. Translated, it gives CASSPGTGFYGYTF. The chain links TRBV18 to TRBJ1-2; 9 positions match TRBD1. This CDR3 spans 14 amino acids. The germline V gene encodes CDR1 KGHSH and CDR2 LQKENI. V lost 3 bases and J lost 4; bases outside the gene matches: 3.

The V and J genes are TRBV29-1 and TRBJ2-2, with D unresolved. Germline lookup yields CDR1 SQVTM and CDR2 ANQGSEA. This CDR3 spans 13 amino acids. Trimming left V 4 bases short and J 4 bases short, with 10 bases between. The CDR3 bases are TGCAGCGTTGGGATAGCCCGCACCGGGGAGCTGTTTTTT. Residues: CSVGIARTGELFF.

This chain connects TRBV28 to TRBJ2-3, with D possibly TRBD2 on 6 matching bases. Germline-derived CDR1 and CDR2 are MDHEN and SYDVKM. V lost 10 bases and J lost 3, with 23 bases in between. This CDR3 comprises 16 residues. CDR3: CAITRGGSGFTDTQYF. The CDR3 bases are TGTGCCATAACCCGAGGAGGGAGCGGATTTACAGATACGCAGTATTTT.

The chain is built from TRBV7-2 and TRBJ2-3, with 8 bases lining up with TRBD2. Germline V CDR1 and CDR2: SGHTA, FQGNSA. This CDR3 contains 14 residues. V dropped 3 bases and J dropped 5; count of bases not matched to a gene: 4. CDR3 region: CASSLAGGGDTQYF. CDR3 in DNA: TGTGCCAGCAGCTTGGCGGGAGGAGGAGATACGCAGTATTTT.

CDR3 nucleotides: TGCAGTGCTAACGTGCCAGGGCAAGAGACCCAGTACTTC. This gives the protein CSANVPGQETQYF. The chain uses TRBV20-1 and TRBJ2-5, with TRBD1 as a possible D gene (5 bases). CDR1 and CDR2 (germline): DFQATT, SNEGSKA (reference sequence). This CDR3 region has 13 residues. The ends were cut back, 4 bases at V and 2 bases at J, with 11 bases in the middle.

The chain employs TRBV20-1 and TRBJ2-7, with 9 bases fitting TRBD1. Germline CDR1 is DFQATT and CDR2 is SNEGSKA (reference sequence). Losses at the gene ends were 0 bases for V and 4 bases for J; bases not matched to a gene: 7. This CDR3 contains 15 residues. The CDR3 protein is CSARDPGQGQYEQYF. The DNA for the CDR3 is TGCAGTGCTAGAGATCCCGGACAGGGGCAATACGAGCAGTACTTC.

V and J are TRBV20-1 and TRBJ2-5, with D possibly being TRBD2 (5 bases). CDR1 and CDR2 (germline): DFQATT, SNEGSKA (reference sequence). The V gene lost 1 base and the J gene lost 6 bases, with 9 bases spanning the gap. This CDR3 is 12 amino acids long. CDR3 region: CSARGGQKTQYF. The CDR3 DNA follows: TGCAGTGCTAGAGGCGGGCAAAAGACCCAGTACTTC.

V usage is TRBV4-3 and J usage is TRBJ2-1, with a possible D match to TRBD2 (6 bases). V lost 4 bases and J lost 4, with 14 bases in between. The germline CDR1 and CDR2 sequences are LGHNA and YSLEER. The CDR3 runs to 15 residues. The CDR3 spells CASSRNAGRYNEQFF. In DNA, the CDR3 is TGCGCCAGCAGCCGCAACGCGGGACGGTACAATGAGCAGTTCTTC.

The chain joins TRBV13 to TRBJ2-6, with 9 positions matching TRBD1. CDR1 is PRHDT and CDR2 is FYEKMQ in the germline V gene (reference sequence). The V segment lost 5 bases and the J segment 0 bases; nucleotides outside the gene matches: 8. CDR3 length: 18 amino acids. The CDR3 loop is CASSHRDRAGSGANVLTF. In nucleotides, the CDR3 is TGTGCCAGCAGCCACCGGGACAGGGCCGGCTCTGGGGCCAACGTCCTGACTTTC.

The chain is built from TRBV20-1 and TRBJ1-2; D is possibly TRBD1 (6 bases). Germline V CDR1 and CDR2: DFQATT, SNEGSKA (reference sequence). Trimming removed 6 bases from V and 0 bases from J, with 20 bases in between. This CDR3 spans 16 amino acids. The CDR3 here is CSAPPGGPRANYGYTF. For the CDR3, the DNA is TGCAGTGCCCCACCGGGGGGCCCAAGGGCTAACTATGGCTACACCTTC.

Only one count was recorded for this clonotype. The rearrangement joins TRBV7-9 to TRBJ2-7; TRBD2 matches at 12 bases. Germline V gives CDR1 SEHNR, CDR2 FQNEAQ (reference sequence). This CDR3 spans 16 amino acids. Losses at the gene ends were 1 base for V and 1 base for J; bases not matched to a gene: 2. CDR3 sequence: CASSLVGTSGSYEQYF. CDR3 DNA sequence: TGTGCCAGCAGCTTAGTAGGGACTAGCGGGTCCTACGAGCAGTACTTC.

The V gene is TRBV18, the J gene TRBJ1-5; 7 nucleotides line up with TRBD1. The CDR3 length is 15 residues. Germline values: CDR1 KGHSH, CDR2 LQKENI. After removal of 3 bases from V and 3 bases from J, the junction contained 5 bases not matched to a gene. The CDR3 region has the DNA TGTGCCAGCTCACCCTGGGACAGTAACAATCAGCCCCAGCATTTT. Encoded protein: CASSPWDSNNQPQHF.

The chain has TRBV29-1 and TRBJ1-1, with TRBD1 as a possible D gene (6 bases). Trimming pared 3 bases from V and 5 bases from J, leaving 16 bases between. The CDR3 runs 14 residues. Germline values: CDR1 SQVTM, CDR2 ANQGSEA. The DNA for the CDR3 is TGCAGCGTTGACAGGTCGGGGAGGGGGACTGAAGCTTTCTTT. Protein sequence: CSVDRSGRGTEAFF.

The V and J genes are TRBV2 and TRBJ2-6, with D uncertain. CDR3 length equals 13 residues. Trimming left V 3 bases short and J 4 bases short, with 4 bases between. The germline V gene has CDR1 SNHLY and CDR2 FYNNEI. The CDR3 bases are TGTGCCAGCAGTGAGTCCGGGGCCAACGTCCTGACTTTC. It is translated as CASSESGANVLTF.

This chain joins TRBV27 and TRBJ2-5, with D possibly TRBD1 on 5 matching bases. This CDR3 has 14 residues. V was shortened by 6 bases and J by 0 bases, with 11 bases between the two germline ends. Germline loops: CDR1 MNHEY, CDR2 SMNVEV (reference sequence). CDR3 sequence reads: CASSRKGYQETQYF. CDR3 DNA: TGTGCCAGCAGCAGAAAGGGGTACCAAGAGACCCAGTACTTC.

The chain carries TRBV29-1 and TRBJ1-2; D gene uncertain. CDR1 is SQVTM and CDR2 is ANQGSEA in the germline V gene. Trimming pared 1 base from V and 5 bases from J, leaving 20 bases between. The CDR3 totals 16 residues. This chain's CDR3 is CSVEAYTNPPEYGYTF. CDR3 in DNA: TGCAGCGTTGAAGCTTACACCAACCCGCCGGAATATGGCTACACCTTC.

The chain has TRBV3-1 and TRBJ2-1; 12 bases are shared with TRBD2. J lost 1 base, V lost 0 bases, and 10 bases had no gene match. The CDR3 contains 20 residues. The germline gives CDR1 LGHDT, CDR2 YNNKEL (reference sequence). The CDR3 nucleotides read TGTGCCAGCAGCCAAGATGGAGGACTAGCGGGAAGTGGATCCTACAATGAGCAGTTCTTC. Translated, it gives CASSQDGGLAGSGSYNEQFF.

The rearrangement uses TRBV15 and TRBJ1-1; 11 nucleotides line up with TRBD1. V lost 2 bases to trimming and J lost 5 bases; unmatched junction nucleotides: 4. CDR1 is LNHNV and CDR2 is YYDKDF in the germline V gene (reference sequence). CDR3 length equals 15 residues. CDR3 protein: CATSRPGQGETEAFF. DNA for the CDR3: TGTGCCACCAGCAGACCGGGACAGGGGGAGACTGAAGCTTTCTTT.

CDR3 DNA: TGCAGCGTTGAAGGGGAAAGAGACAAGACCTACGAGCAGTACTTC. Protein sequence: CSVEGERDKTYEQYF. The genes are TRBV29-1 and TRBJ2-7; D gene uncertain. The CDR3 has 15 amino acids. Germline-derived CDR1 and CDR2 are SQVTM and ANQGSEA. The ends were cut back, 1 base at V and 2 bases at J, with 15 bases in the middle.

DNA for the CDR3: TGTGCCAGTTCGATACGGGGGGTAGGCACTGAAGCTTTCTTT. Protein: CASSIRGVGTEAFF. The chain combines TRBV2 with TRBJ1-1; perhaps TRBD1 as D (5 bases). The CDR3 loop spans 14 amino acids. CDR1 is SNHLY and CDR2 is FYNNEI in the germline V gene. Trimming pared 9 bases from V and 4 bases from J, leaving 18 bases between.

The chain uses TRBV4-3 and TRBJ1-4; D possibly corresponds to TRBD1 (6 bases). Per the germline V gene, CDR1 is LGHNA and CDR2 is YSLEER. The CDR3 has 14 residues. The V end was cut by 3 bases, the J end by 6 bases, with 11 bases between. CDR3 coding DNA: TGCGCCAGCAGCCATGGGGAGGGGGATGAAAAACTGTTTTTT. Protein sequence: CASSHGEGDEKLFF.

This rearrangement joins TRBV7-3 to TRBJ2-6, with 7 bases identical to TRBD1. Germline assignment: CDR1 SGHTA and CDR2 FQGTGA. The CDR3 has 14 amino acids. After removal of 5 bases from V and 4 bases from J, the junction contained 2 bases not matched to a gene. CDR3 sequence: CASSVDRGANVLTF. The CDR3, as DNA: TGTGCCAGCAGCGTGGACAGGGGGGCCAACGTCCTGACTTTC. Complete variable domain (other parts from reference TRBV7-3 and TRBJ2-6): GAGVSQTPSNKVTEKGKYVELRCDPISGHTALYWYRQSLGQGPEFLIYFQGTGAADDSGLPNDRFFAVRPEGSVSTLKIQRTERGDSAVYLCASSVDRGANVLTFGAGSRLTVL.

The chain couples TRBV3-1 to TRBJ2-5; no reliable D call. CDR1 is LGHDT and CDR2 is YNNKEL in the germline V gene (reference sequence). The V and J ends lost 4 bases and 4 bases respectively, with 10 bases between them. The CDR3 spans 13 residues. CDR3 sequence (DNA): TGTGCCAGCAGCCCTTCAGGAACAGAGACCCAGTACTTC. Residues: CASSPSGTETQYF.

The J gene is TRBJ2-1, the V gene TRBV29-1; unclear D gene. The CDR3 totals 15 residues. Trimming took off 6 bases at V and 4 bases at J, with 19 bases between the two ends. Germline V gives CDR1 SQVTM, CDR2 ANQGSEA. The CDR3 nucleotides read TGCAGCGTCGAAATCCCGGAGAGAAGGTACAATGAGCAGTTCTTC. It encodes CSVEIPERRYNEQFF.

The chain couples TRBV7-2 to TRBJ2-7, with D possibly TRBD1 on 8 matching bases. CDR1 is SGHTA, CDR2 FQGNSA, per germline. The CDR3 runs to 17 residues. The V end was cut by 2 bases, the J end by 4 bases, with 21 bases between. The CDR3 bases are TGTGCCAGCAGCTTAAGGGGCGACAGGGGAGGGTCTTACGAGCAGTACTTC. Its translation: CASSLRGDRGGSYEQYF.

The chain uses TRBV20-1 and TRBJ2-7; D might be TRBD2 (5 bases). Germline lookup yields CDR1 DFQATT and CDR2 SNEGSKA (reference sequence). V lost 2 bases, J lost 3 bases, and 17 bases lay in between. The CDR3 contains 15 residues. The CDR3 nucleotides read TGCAGTGCTAGACCCCTTCGGGGTTCTAGCTACGAGCAGTACTTC. Translating gives CSARPLRGSSYEQYF.

The chain employs TRBV30 and TRBJ2-7; no definite D call. Trimming removed 2 bases from V and 2 bases from J, with 10 bases in between. The CDR3 is made up of 13 amino acids. Looked up from germline, CDR1 is GTSNPN and CDR2 is SVGIG (reference sequence). CDR3 amino acids: CAWSFLRTYEQYF. For the CDR3, the DNA is TGTGCCTGGAGTTTTCTGCGGACCTACGAGCAGTACTTC. The full variable domain, in which reference TRBV30 and TRBJ2-7 provide the parts outside the CDR3, is SQTIHQWPATLVQPVGSPLSLECTVEGTSNPNLYWYRQAAGRGLQLLFYSVGIGQISSEVPQNLSASRPQDRQFILSSKKLLLSDSGFYLCAWSFLRTYEQYFGPGTRLTVT.

The chain has TRBV7-9 and TRBJ1-2, with D possibly being TRBD1 (6 bases). CDR3 size: 12 residues. CDR1 and CDR2 (germline): SEHNR, FQNEAQ (reference sequence). The V end was cut by 5 bases, the J end by 8 bases, with 12 bases between. The CDR3 protein is CASSPQGLGYTF. DNA of the CDR3: TGTGCCAGCAGCCCACAGGGTCTAGGCTACACCTTC. The entire variable domain, with the rest obtained from reference TRBV7-9 and TRBJ1-2, is as follows: DTGVSQNPRHKITKRGQNVTFRCDPISEHNRLYWYRQTLGQGPEFLTYFQNEAQLEKSRLLSDRFSAERPKGSFSTLEIQRTEQGDSAMYLCASSPQGLGYTFGSGTRLTVV.

The J gene is TRBJ2-1, the V gene TRBV4-1; a weak D match, TRBD2 (6 bases). This CDR3 region has 11 residues. Germline V CDR1 and CDR2: MGHRA, YSYEKL. V lost 6 bases to trimming and J lost 11 bases, with 11 bases between them. CDR3: CASSQDYKQFF. The CDR3 nucleotides read TGCGCCAGCAGTCAGGACTATAAGCAGTTCTTC.